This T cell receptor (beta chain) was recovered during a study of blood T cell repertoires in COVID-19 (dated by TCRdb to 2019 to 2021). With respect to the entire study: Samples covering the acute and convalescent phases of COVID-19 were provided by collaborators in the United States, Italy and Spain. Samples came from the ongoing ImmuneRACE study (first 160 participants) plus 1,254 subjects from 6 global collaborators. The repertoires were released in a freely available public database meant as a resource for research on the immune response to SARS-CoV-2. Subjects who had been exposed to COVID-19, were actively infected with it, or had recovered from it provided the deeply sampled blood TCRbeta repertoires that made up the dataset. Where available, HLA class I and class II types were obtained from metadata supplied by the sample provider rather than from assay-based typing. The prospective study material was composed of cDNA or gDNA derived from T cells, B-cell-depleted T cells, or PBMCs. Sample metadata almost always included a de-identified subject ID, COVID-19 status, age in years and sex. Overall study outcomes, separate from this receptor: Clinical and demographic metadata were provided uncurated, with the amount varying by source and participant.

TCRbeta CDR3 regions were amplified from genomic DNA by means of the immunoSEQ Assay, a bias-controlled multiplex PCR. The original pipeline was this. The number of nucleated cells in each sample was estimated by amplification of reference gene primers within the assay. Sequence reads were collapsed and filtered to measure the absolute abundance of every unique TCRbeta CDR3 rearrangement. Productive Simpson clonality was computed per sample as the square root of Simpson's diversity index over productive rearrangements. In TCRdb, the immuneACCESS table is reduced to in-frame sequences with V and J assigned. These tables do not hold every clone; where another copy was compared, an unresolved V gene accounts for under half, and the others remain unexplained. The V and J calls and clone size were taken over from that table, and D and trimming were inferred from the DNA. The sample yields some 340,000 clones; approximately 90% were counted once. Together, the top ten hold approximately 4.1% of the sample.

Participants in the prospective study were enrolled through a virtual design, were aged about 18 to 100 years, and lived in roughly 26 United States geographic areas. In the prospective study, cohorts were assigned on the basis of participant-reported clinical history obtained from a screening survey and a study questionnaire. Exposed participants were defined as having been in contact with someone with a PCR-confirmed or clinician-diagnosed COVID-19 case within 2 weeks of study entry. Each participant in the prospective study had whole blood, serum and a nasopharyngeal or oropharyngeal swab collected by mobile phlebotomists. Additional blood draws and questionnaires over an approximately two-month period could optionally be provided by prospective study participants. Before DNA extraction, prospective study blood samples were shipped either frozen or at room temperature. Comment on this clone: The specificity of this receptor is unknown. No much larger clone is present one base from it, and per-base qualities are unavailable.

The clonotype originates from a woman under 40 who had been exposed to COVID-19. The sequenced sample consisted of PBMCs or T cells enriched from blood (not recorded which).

The CDR3 protein is CASSFPLAGATDTQYF. The DNA sequence is given as TGTGCCAGCAGTTTCCCCCTAGCGGGGGCAACAGATACGCAGTATTTT. The rearrangement combines TRBV28 with TRBJ2-3; 10 bases in between match TRBD2. The germline V gene encodes CDR1 MDHEN and CDR2 SYDVKM. Relative to germline, V is missing 3 bases and J is missing 3 bases, with 6 bases of the junction outside any gene match. The CDR3 spans 16 residues, from the cysteine through the phenylalanine. The sequence is cut down to CDR3 DNA, 48 bases in frame from base 1.